Included here is one T cell receptor (beta chain) sequence, with context. The data stem from a study of technical replicates of blood from four donors. Libraries were prepared by immunoSEQ multiplex PCR; TCRdb keeps only in-frame clonotypes and omits some of them. Of 65,000 to 80,000 clones listed, approximately 98% are singletons. V lost 5 bases and J lost 4, with 15 bases in between. The CDR3 extends over 14 amino acids. CDR1 is GTSNPN, CDR2 SVGIG, per germline (reference sequence). Sequenced: T cells isolated from PBMCs. The gene calls are TRBV30 and TRBJ2-1; possibly TRBD2 for D (5 bases). This TCR was sampled from a human donor in good health. Written as DNA, the CDR3 is TGTGCCTGGCAAAGGCGGGCAAAGTACAATGAGCAGTTCTTC. Translating gives CAWQRRAKYNEQFF. The variable domain in full, completed from reference TRBV30 and TRBJ2-1, reads SQTIHQWPATLVQPVGSPLSLECTVEGTSNPNLYWYRQAAGRGLQLLFYSVGIGQISSEVPQNLSASRPQDRQFILSSKKLLLSDSGFYLCAWQRRAKYNEQFFGPGTRLTVL.